Below are 25 T cell receptor beta chains sequenced from a single sample in a study of T cell responses to AZD1222 COVID-19 vaccine. Sequenced by immunoSEQ multiplex PCR; TCRdb stores in-frame clones only, minus some. Counted here are about 150,000 clones, 94% occurring once; the ten biggest clones make up 1.3%. Sequenced material: peripheral blood, taken on day 0 of AZD1222 vaccination. The origin of the receptors is an adult in good health.

The V gene is TRBV6-5, the J gene TRBJ1-2, with D perhaps matching TRBD1 (6 bases). This CDR3 spans 14 amino acids. V was cut by 0 bases and J by 4 bases, with 9 bases left in between. Germline CDR1 and CDR2: MNHEY and SVGAGI. CDR3 DNA: TGTGCCAGCAGTTACTCGGGGGCCATCTATGGCTACACCTTC. It is translated as CASSYSGAIYGYTF.

The V and J genes are TRBV4-1 and TRBJ2-1; D might be TRBD2 (6 bases). V was trimmed by 3 bases and J by 9 bases, leaving 15 bases between them. The CDR3 is 14 residues long. Germline assignment: CDR1 MGHRA and CDR2 YSYEKL. CDR3 nucleotides: TGCGCCAGCAGCCACACGCCGGGGGAGCTTGAGCAGTTCTTC. It is translated as CASSHTPGELEQFF.

J is TRBJ1-1 and V is TRBV11-2; D not resolved. The CDR3 length is 15 residues. Germline loops: CDR1 SGHAT, CDR2 FQNNGV. With 0 bases removed from V and 1 base from J, the gap between germline ends came to 9 bases. CDR3 nucleotides: TGTGCCAGCAGCTTAGATAACTACAGGAACACTGAAGCTTTCTTT. It codes for CASSLDNYRNTEAFF.

The gene calls are TRBV20-1 and TRBJ1-2; D is unresolved. This CDR3 comprises 14 residues. The V gene's germline CDR1 is DFQATT and CDR2 SNEGSKA (reference sequence). V was cut by 3 bases and J by 6 bases, with 17 bases left in between. The CDR3 loop reads CSASGPQRGHGYTF. Here the CDR3 DNA reads TGCAGTGCTAGTGGCCCCCAACGGGGTCATGGCTACACCTTC.

The CDR3 loop is CASSPGLAGVDTQYF. The CDR3 DNA is TGCGCCAGCAGCCCGGGACTAGCGGGAGTGGATACGCAGTATTTT. This sequence joins TRBV5-1 and TRBJ2-3; 14 bases map to TRBD2. CDR3 length: 15 amino acids. Germline V gives CDR1 SGHRS, CDR2 YFSETQ. V lost 4 bases, J lost 6 bases, and 4 bases stayed unmatched.

This chain joins TRBV11-3 and TRBJ2-7; possible D gene TRBD1, 5 bases. The CDR3 contains 15 residues. V was cut by 1 base and J by 3 bases, with 13 bases left in between. CDR1 and CDR2 from the germline V gene are SGHNT and YENEEA. The CDR3 is CASSLGGFTHYEQYV. In nucleotides, the CDR3 is TGTGCCAGCAGCTTAGGGGGCTTTACCCACTACGAGCAGTACGTC.

This chain uses TRBV13 with TRBJ1-1; the D gene is possibly TRBD1 (6 bases). Germline V gene lookup returns CDR1 PRHDT and CDR2 FYEKMQ (reference sequence). Trimming left V 4 bases short and J 8 bases short, with 17 bases between. The CDR3 length is 14 residues. The CDR3 spells CASSSLMTGQEAFF. The CDR3 nucleotides are TGTGCCAGCAGCTCACTTATGACAGGACAAGAAGCTTTCTTT.

This clone was counted once. V and J are TRBV18 and TRBJ2-5; D is possibly TRBD2 (5 bases). The V gene lost 4 bases and the J gene lost 5 bases, with 11 bases spanning the gap. The CDR3 spans 13 residues. Looked up from germline, CDR1 is KGHSH and CDR2 is LQKENI. DNA for the CDR3: TGTGCCAGCTCACTCCAGACGGGGGAGACCCAGTACTTC. Its protein product is CASSLQTGETQYF.

The rearrangement joins TRBV11-2 to TRBJ1-2; 7 bases fit TRBD1. The CDR3 is 15 residues long. The ends lost 2 bases at V and 1 base at J; junction bases unmatched: 4. Per the germline V gene, CDR1 is SGHAT and CDR2 is FQNNGV. CDR3 sequence reads: CASSLRTGVNYGYTF. Written as DNA, the CDR3 is TGTGCCAGCAGCTTAAGGACAGGAGTTAACTATGGCTACACCTTC.

The chain is built from TRBV5-1 and TRBJ2-2; weak D call: TRBD2 (5 bases). CDR3 size: 13 residues. V was trimmed by 5 bases and J by 0 bases, leaving 5 bases between them. The V gene's germline CDR1 is SGHRS and CDR2 YFSETQ. The CDR3 is CASRRANTGELFF. In DNA, the CDR3 is TGCGCCAGCAGGCGGGCGAACACCGGGGAGCTGTTTTTT.

The chain employs TRBV5-8 and TRBJ1-5, with D unclear. Trimming shortened V by 4 bases and J by 7 bases, and 12 bases separated the two germline ends. Germline lookup yields CDR1 SGHTS and CDR2 YDEGEE. The CDR3 spans 13 residues. The CDR3 region is CASSRLGLQPQHF. CDR3 coding DNA: TGTGCCAGCAGCCGGCTAGGGTTGCAGCCCCAGCATTTT.

V gene TRBV4-2 combines with J gene TRBJ1-1; D is undetermined. This CDR3 has 13 residues. Trimming shortened V by 0 bases and J by 4 bases, and 6 bases separated the two germline ends. Germline V gene lookup returns CDR1 LGHNA and CDR2 YNFKEQ. The CDR3 DNA sequence: TGTGCCAGCAGCCAAGATTGGCTCACTGAAGCTTTCTTT. It specifies CASSQDWLTEAFF.

The CDR3 is CASSSQAGGETQYF. The CDR3 nucleotides are TGTGCCAGTAGTTCACAAGCGGGAGGAGAGACCCAGTACTTC. The chain couples TRBV19 to TRBJ2-5; 9 positions agree with TRBD2. This CDR3 contains 14 residues. Germline assignment: CDR1 LNHDA and CDR2 SQIVND (reference sequence). V was clipped by 5 bases and J by 4 bases; unmatched bases: 5.

V is TRBV4-1 and J is TRBJ1-5; no reliable D call. The length of the CDR3 is 15 residues. The germline CDR1 and CDR2 sequences are MGHRA and YSYEKL. Between the trimmed V and J ends, which lost 3 bases and 6 bases, there was a span of 15 bases. The CDR3 DNA follows: TGCGCCAGCAGCCAGATGGACGGAGGTGGTCAGCCCCAGCATTTT. As protein: CASSQMDGGGQPQHF.

The chain uses TRBV7-9 and TRBJ2-1; D not resolved. This CDR3 comprises 14 residues. The germline gives CDR1 SEHNR, CDR2 FQNEAQ (reference sequence). V dropped 1 base and J dropped 7 bases, with 11 bases sitting between them. The CDR3 sequence is CASSLVLDANEQFF. As DNA, the CDR3 is TGTGCCAGCAGCTTAGTTTTAGATGCGAATGAGCAGTTCTTC.

This clone was seen only once. The rearrangement links TRBV2 to TRBJ2-2, with D tentatively TRBD1 (5 bases). The CDR3 extends over 14 amino acids. The germline V gene has CDR1 SNHLY and CDR2 FYNNEI. Between the trimmed V and J ends, which lost 8 bases and 2 bases, there was a span of 12 bases. The CDR3 spells CASRSQGNTGELFF. The CDR3 nucleotides are TGTGCCAGCCGGTCCCAGGGAAACACCGGGGAGCTGTTTTTT.

The CDR3 nucleotides read TGCGCCAGCTCTACGGCAAGTGGCAGCTATGGCTACACCTTC. It codes for CASSTASGSYGYTF. The chain links TRBV5-1 to TRBJ1-2, with D unclear. Germline V gene lookup returns CDR1 SGHRS and CDR2 YFSETQ. Trimming removed 7 bases from V and 4 bases from J, with 17 bases in between. The CDR3 loop spans 14 amino acids. The full variable domain, in which reference TRBV5-1 and TRBJ1-2 provide the parts outside the CDR3, is KAGVTQTPRYLIKTRGQQVTLSCSPISGHRSVSWYQQTPGQGLQFLFEYFSETQRNKGNFPGRFSGRQFSNSRSEMNVSTLELGDSALYLCASSTASGSYGYTFGSGTRLTVV.

The chain is built from TRBV14 and TRBJ2-1, with D possibly matching TRBD2 (6 bases). The CDR3 spans 16 residues. Trimming stripped 8 bases from V and 10 bases from J, with 27 bases between. Germline V gene data show CDR1 as SGHDN and CDR2 as FVKESK. The CDR3 protein is CASSYPGGPRAWEQFF. The CDR3, as DNA: TGTGCCAGCTCTTACCCCGGGGGACCTCGTGCGTGGGAGCAGTTCTTC. Looking up the rest from reference TRBV14 and TRBJ2-1 gives the full variable domain: EAGVTQFPSHSVIEKGQTVTLRCDPISGHDNLYWYRRVMGKEIKFLLHFVKESKQDESGMPNNRFLAERTGGTYSTLKVQPAELEDSGVYFCASSYPGGPRAWEQFFGPGTRLTVL.

CDR3 sequence (DNA): TGTGCCTGCAGCTACCTGGACAGGCGACTTAACTATGGCTACACCTTC. Translating it yields CACSYLDRRLNYGYTF. The chain couples TRBV30 to TRBJ1-2; 7 positions agree with TRBD1. Per the germline V gene, CDR1 is GTSNPN and CDR2 is SVGIG (reference sequence). V lost 6 bases and J lost 1; bases outside the gene matches: 14. This CDR3 spans 16 amino acids.

A single count supports this clone. The chain employs TRBV7-2 and TRBJ1-6; D not certain. Trimming took 2 bases from V and 5 from J, leaving 13 bases between them. The germline gives CDR1 SGHTA, CDR2 FQGNSA. The CDR3 is 16 residues long. The CDR3 coding sequence is TGTGCCAGCAGCTTACATGCGCCTAGCAATAATTCACCCCTCCACTTT. It yields the protein CASSLHAPSNNSPLHF.

The chain links TRBV6-2 or TRBV6-3 to TRBJ1-6; D unclear. V lost 2 bases to trimming and J lost 10 bases, with 15 bases between them. The CDR3 is made up of 15 amino acids. CDR1 and CDR2 (germline): MNHEY, SVGEGT. The CDR3 loop reads CASSYLQAGGSPLHF. The CDR3 DNA sequence: TGTGCCAGCAGTTACCTCCAGGCTGGAGGATCACCCCTCCACTTT.

This chain links TRBV21-1 with TRBJ1-5; the listed D gene, TRBD1, was not tested against the DNA. TRBV21-1 represents a pseudogene. There are 15 residues in the CDR3. The CDR3 region is CASSTDLGPSQPQHF. The CDR3 region has the DNA TGTGCCAGCAGCACCGACCTGGGGCCCAGTCAGCCCCAGCATTTT.

The CDR3 sequence is CASSLSSGPILGGYTF. The CDR3 DNA is TGTGCCAGCAGCTTATCTTCCGGGCCAATCCTGGGTGGCTACACCTTC. The chain couples TRBV7-6 to TRBJ1-2; D unclear. V gave up 2 bases and J gave up 7 bases, with 20 bases separating them. Germline V CDR1 and CDR2: SGHVS, FNYEAQ. The CDR3 is 16 amino acids.

The chain is built from TRBV2 and TRBJ2-5, with TRBD1 matching 8 bases. This CDR3 is 14 amino acids long. Per the germline V gene, CDR1 is SNHLY and CDR2 is FYNNEI. The V and J ends lost 3 bases and 5 bases, in that order; junction bases with no gene match: 5. CDR3 in amino acids: CASSDPRGRETQYF. DNA of the CDR3: TGTGCCAGCAGTGACCCCAGGGGGCGGGAGACCCAGTACTTC. The full variable domain, rest sourced from reference TRBV2 and TRBJ2-5, is EPEVTQTPSHQVTQMGQEVILRCVPISNHLYFYWYRQILGQKVEFLVSFYNNEISEKSEIFDDQFSVERPDGSNFTLKIRSTKLEDSAMYFCASSDPRGRETQYFGPGTRLLVL.

The chain couples TRBV6-1 to TRBJ1-2, with TRBD1 matching 7 bases. The CDR3 sequence is 13 residues long. Germline V gene sequence: CDR1 MNHNS, CDR2 SASEGT. V was pared by 6 bases and J by 13 bases, with 14 bases of the junction left unmatched. This chain's CDR3 is CASSQGDGLYLTF. DNA for the CDR3: TGTGCCAGCAGCCAGGGGGACGGCCTTTATCTCACCTTC.